This T cell receptor beta chain appears in the sequencing data of a study of blood T cell repertoires in COVID-19. In this sample, this clone turned up many times. Data came from immunoSEQ multiplex PCR; TCRdb stores just in-frame clones and leaves some out. Of some 120,000 clones in the sample, roughly 74% were seen once. There are 14 residues in the CDR3. After removal of 3 bases from V and 5 bases from J, the junction contained 3 bases not matched to a gene. The germline CDR1 and CDR2 sequences are SGHDT and YYEEEE. The sample was peripheral blood. The rearrangement links TRBV5-6 to TRBJ1-5, with 9 nucleotides matching TRBD1. The receptor was derived from a man of 80 years or more with COVID-19, enrolled during active disease. The CDR3 is CASSWGQGHQPQHF. CDR3 bases: TGTGCCAGCAGCTGGGGACAGGGACATCAGCCCCAGCATTTT.